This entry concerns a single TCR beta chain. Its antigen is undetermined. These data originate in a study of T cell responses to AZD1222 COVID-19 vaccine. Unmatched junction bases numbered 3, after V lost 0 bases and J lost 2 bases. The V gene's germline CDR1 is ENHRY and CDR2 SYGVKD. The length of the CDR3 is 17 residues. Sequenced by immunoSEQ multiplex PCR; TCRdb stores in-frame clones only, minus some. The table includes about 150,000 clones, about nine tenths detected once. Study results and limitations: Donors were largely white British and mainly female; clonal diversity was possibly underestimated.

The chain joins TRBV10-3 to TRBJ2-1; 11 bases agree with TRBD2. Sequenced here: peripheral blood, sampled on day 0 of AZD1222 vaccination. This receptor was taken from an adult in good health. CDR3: CAISESISGRAYNEQFF. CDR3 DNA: TGTGCCATCAGTGAGTCGATTAGCGGGAGGGCCTACAATGAGCAGTTCTTC.